Presented here are 14 T cell receptor beta chains from one specimen sequenced in a study of regulatory T cells in long-lasting Graves disease (dated by TCRdb to 2020 to 2022). To prepare the library, multiplex PCR was applied. Reads for this sample came from an Illumina HiSeq 4000. CDR3 regions were amplified by Arm-PCR with iRepertoire HTBI primers to construct TCR beta libraries. TCRdb reworked the public reads: Q25 trimming with fastp, MiXCR clone assembly, productive beta chains retained. Merged by CDR3 protein, the rows form single entries marked with the most common genes and DNA. In all, the sample holds about 470,000 distinct CDR3 sequences, and roughly 21% of those were seen once. Of the sample, roughly 7% is held by the ten largest clones. The label giving this sample's time point can be read as: persistent/refractory GD, antithyroid drugs over 5 years with positive TRAb. For both TCR sequencing and RNA sequencing, RNA was extracted from PBMCs in TRIzol.

The sequencing here drew on peripheral blood mononuclear cells (PBMCs), taken when the disease was refractory, from a patient treated with antithyroid drugs. The receptors were gathered from a female donor with Graves disease.

At least ten counts were recorded for this clonotype. The genes are TRBV12-3 or TRBV12-4 and TRBJ2-7, with 7 bases aligning to TRBD1. The CDR3 runs 14 residues. The trim removed 6 bases at V and 3 bases at J, leaving 8 bases unmatched. This CDR3 reads CASRPGQTHYEQYF. CDR3 bases: TGTGCCAGCAGACCGGGACAGACCCACTACGAGCAGTACTTC.

This clonotype was seen at least ten times. This chain links TRBV7-8 with TRBJ2-4; possibly TRBD1 or TRBD2 for D (5 bases each). The germline gives CDR1 SGHVS, CDR2 FQNEAQ. CDR3 length: 14 amino acids. V was pared by 3 bases and J by 12 bases, with 18 bases between. CDR3 in amino acids: CASSFTPGRWTQYF. DNA of the CDR3: TGTGCCAGCAGCTTCACACCGGGACGGTGGACTCAGTACTTC. The whole variable domain, filled in from reference TRBV7-8 and TRBJ2-4, reads GAGVSQSPRYKVAKRGQDVALRCDPISGHVSLFWYQQALGQGPEFLTYFQNEAQLDKSGLPSDRFFAERPEGSVSTLKIQRTQQEDSAVYLCASSFTPGRWTQYFGAGTRLSVL.

A few counts support this clonotype. The chain employs TRBV7-3 and TRBJ2-2, with D possibly being TRBD1 (5 bases). The V end lost 6 bases, the J end lost 3 bases, and 14 bases lay between the germline ends. Germline lookup yields CDR1 SGHTA and CDR2 FQGTGA. This CDR3 has 15 residues. For the CDR3, the DNA is TGTGCCAGCAGTCCCGACAGTCCGGACACCGGGGAGCTGTTTTTT. Its protein product is CASSPDSPDTGELFF. The full variable domain, rest sourced from reference TRBV7-3 and TRBJ2-2, is GAGVSQTPSNKVTEKGKYVELRCDPISGHTALYWYRQSLGQGPEFLIYFQGTGAADDSGLPNDRFFAVRPEGSVSTLKIQRTERGDSAVYLCASSPDSPDTGELFFGEGSRLTVL.

This clonotype appeared once. Here the CDR3 reads CSASIPSSYEQYF. CDR3 in DNA: TGCAGTGCTAGTATACCCAGCTCCTACGAGCAGTACTTC. The chain recombines TRBV20-1 with TRBJ2-7; D is uncertain. The germline V and J ends were trimmed by 3 bases and 0 bases, with 9 bases remaining between them. Germline V gives CDR1 DFQATT, CDR2 SNEGSKA (reference sequence). The CDR3 spans 13 residues.

This clonotype was seen only a few times. The rearrangement uses TRBV7-9 and TRBJ2-2; TRBD1 agrees at 8 bases. Germline CDR1 and CDR2: SEHNR and FQNEAQ (reference sequence). The CDR3 loop spans 17 amino acids. Trimming took 2 bases from V and 1 from J; bases not matched to a gene: 6. The CDR3 loop reads CASSLRAGTGNTGELFF. In nucleotides, the CDR3 is TGTGCCAGCAGCTTACGAGCCGGGACAGGGAACACCGGGGAGCTGTTTTTT.

This clonotype was seen a single time. This chain joins TRBV12-5 and TRBJ2-1; TRBD1 might be the D (5 bases). The CDR3 contains 14 residues. V was shortened by 3 bases and J by 4 bases, with 10 bases between the two germline ends. Germline-derived CDR1 and CDR2 are LGHNT and FRNRAP. Written as DNA, the CDR3 is TGTGCTAGTGGTTTTGGGGCAGGGTACAATGAGCAGTTCTTC. Its protein is CASGFGAGYNEQFF.

This clonotype was seen just once. The DNA is left out, because the CDR3 cannot be placed on it with certainty; the CDR3 is given as TCRdb lists it. The V gene is TRBV4-1, the J gene TRBJ2-7; TRBD2 was called by the table and not checked on the DNA. The CDR3 extends over 13 residues, inclusive of both ends. Germline values: CDR1 MGHRA, CDR2 YSYEKL. CDR3 amino acids: CASSQDLEREPYF.

The chain has TRBV5-1 and TRBJ2-7, with 7 bases matching TRBD1. With 0 bases clipped from V and 5 bases from J, the junction kept 8 bases outside the gene matches. Germline CDR1 and CDR2: SGHRS and YFSETQ. The CDR3 sequence is 15 residues long. CDR3 amino acids: CASSLGQGGLDEQYF. CDR3 nucleotides: TGCGCCAGCAGCTTGGGACAGGGCGGTCTCGACGAGCAGTACTTC.

Worth noting for this clonotype: This clone may be a read error of a much larger clone one base away. This sequence joins TRBV20-1 and TRBJ2-7; 7 bases are shared with TRBD1. Germline V gene data show CDR1 as DFQATT and CDR2 as SNEGSKA (reference sequence). Trimming took 6 bases from V and 6 from J; bases not matched to a gene: 11. This CDR3 is 13 amino acids long. The CDR3 protein is CSAQSTGSSEQYF. DNA of the CDR3: TGCAGTGCGCAGTCGACAGGGTCCAGCGAGCAGTACTTC.

This sequence joins TRBV3-1 and TRBJ1-4; 9 bases map to TRBD1. Germline CDR1 reads LGHDT; CDR2 reads YNNKEL (reference sequence). This CDR3 region has 15 residues. With 1 base clipped from V and 7 bases from J, the junction kept 4 bases outside the gene matches. The DNA for the CDR3 is TGTGCCAGCAGCCAAGTGGGACAGGGTGGTGAAAAACTGTTTTTT. Translated, it gives CASSQVGQGGEKLFF.

This clonotype was observed at least ten times. The chain couples TRBV12-3 or TRBV12-4 to TRBJ1-5; TRBD1 agrees at 7 bases. Trimming removed 5 bases from V and 0 bases from J; junction bases left unmatched: 7. The length of the CDR3 is 16 residues. The chain's CDR3 is CASSIPGQNSNQPQHF. Here the CDR3 DNA reads TGTGCCAGCAGTATTCCGGGACAGAATAGCAATCAGCCCCAGCATTTT.

This chain connects TRBV6-5 to TRBJ1-1; no clear D. Germline assignment: CDR1 MNHEY and CDR2 SVGAGI. This CDR3 contains 12 residues. V dropped 4 bases and J dropped 5 bases, with 8 bases sitting between them. The CDR3 nucleotides are TGTGCCAGCAGTTCAACTACAACTGAAGCTTTCTTT. Residues: CASSSTTTEAFF.

This clonotype was counted ten times or more. The rearrangement joins TRBV20-1 to TRBJ1-4; 7 nucleotides align to TRBD1. The CDR3 consists of 17 residues. J was trimmed by 2 bases and V by 5 bases; bases with no gene match: 14. Germline-derived CDR1 and CDR2 are DFQATT and SNEGSKA (reference sequence). The CDR3 is CSALGLQGRRTNEKLFF. The CDR3 coding sequence is TGCAGTGCTCTCGGATTACAGGGGAGGAGGACTAATGAAAAACTGTTTTTT.

This sequence joins TRBV30 and TRBJ2-7; tentative D call: TRBD1 (6 bases). There are 14 residues in the CDR3. The germline V and J ends were trimmed by 2 bases and 2 bases, with 13 bases remaining between them. Germline CDR1 is GTSNPN and CDR2 is SVGIG (reference sequence). The CDR3 protein is CAWSSKGETYEQYF. CDR3 DNA: TGTGCCTGGAGTTCCAAGGGGGAAACCTACGAGCAGTACTTC.